This T cell receptor (beta chain) emerged from a study of identical twins. Template switching, a step in the protocol, added a universal primer site, and cDNA carried unique molecular identifiers. TCRdb processed the 5' RACE reads anew with MiXCR; each CDR3 protein has one entry. Of approximately 680,000 distinct CDR3 sequences in the sample, roughly 7.1% are singletons; the top ten hold around 1.6%. This clonotype occurred a few times. These data are also associated with another study on yellow fever vaccine responses in identical twins.

Sequencing used PBMCs. This sequence originates from a young woman in good health.

The CDR3 loop is CASSRPGTSDRDTQYF. The CDR3 bases are TGCGCCAGCAGCCGACCCGGGACTAGCGATAGAGATACGCAGTATTTT. The chain carries TRBV4-1 and TRBJ2-3; TRBD2 agrees at 10 bases. V lost 4 bases to trimming and J lost 5 bases; unmatched junction nucleotides: 9. CDR3 size: 16 residues. Germline CDR1 MGHRA, CDR2 YSYEKL.